These T cell receptor beta chains were read from a single sample in a study of blood T cell repertoires in COVID-19. Here immunoSEQ multiplex PCR was the method, and the copy in TCRdb shows in-frame clones only, minus some. Of 9,500 to 15,000 clones listed, more than 75% were seen once; the top ten hold around 15%. The sample consisted of peripheral blood. The receptors derive from a man between 65 and 85 years old with active COVID-19. Each CDR3 is given with its conserved first and last residue. Fields, in order: V gene, clone size, D gene, J gene, CDR3 DNA, CDR3 protein. D genes are given only for firm matches. Clone size is given for some rows only: seen once, a few or many times, or a class if the clone is expanded.

V: TRBV5-4
size: .
D: TRBD1
J: TRBJ1-5
DNA: TGTGCCAGCAGGGTAACAGGGGGCATGGGGGATCAGCCCCAGCATTTT
CDR3: CASRVTGGMGDQPQHF

V: TRBV18
size: .
D: TRBD2
J: TRBJ2-5
DNA: TGTGCCAGCTCACCCCCCGGGGGGGAGACCCAGTACTTC
CDR3: CASSPPGGETQYF

V: TRBV7-8
size: medium-sized
D: TRBD2
J: TRBJ2-1
DNA: TGTGCCAGCAGCTTCCTACTAGCGGGAGCCTACAATGAGCAGTTCTTC
CDR3: CASSFLLAGAYNEQFF

V: TRBV4-1
size: .
D: .
J: TRBJ1-3
DNA: TGCGCCAGCAGCCAACCCAGGGTGTCTAGAAACACCATATATTTT
CDR3: CASSQPRVSRNTIYF

V: TRBV18
size: .
D: .
J: TRBJ1-2
DNA: TGTGCCAGCTCACCAGTGACTCTTCAACCAGCTTATGGCTACACCTTC
CDR3: CASSPVTLQPAYGYTF

V: TRBV5-1
size: .
D: TRBD1
J: TRBJ2-5
DNA: TGCGCCAGCAGCTTGGGGACAGGGGAGGAGACCCAGTACTTC
CDR3: CASSLGTGEETQYF

V: TRBV6-2/TRBV6-3
size: .
D: .
J: TRBJ1-1
DNA: TGTGCCAGCAGTTACTGGGGCAGGGCGAACACTGAAGCTTTCTTT
CDR3: CASSYWGRANTEAFF

V: TRBV12-3/TRBV12-4
size: .
D: .
J: TRBJ2-1
DNA: TGTGCCAGCCGAACCTCTATCGATGAGCAGTTCTTC
CDR3: CASRTSIDEQFF

V: TRBV29-1
size: once
D: .
J: TRBJ1-1
DNA: TGCAGCGTTGAGGGGCGCGGAAACACTGAAGCTTTCTTT
CDR3: CSVEGRGNTEAFF

V: TRBV6-2/TRBV6-3
size: .
D: TRBD1
J: TRBJ1-2
DNA: TGTGCCAGCAGTTATCACCGCGAGACAGGGTTTTATGGCTACACCTTC
CDR3: CASSYHRETGFYGYTF

V: TRBV4-1
size: .
D: TRBD1
J: TRBJ2-3
DNA: TGCGCCAGCAGCCACACGACGGGACAGGGGACAGATACGCAGTATTTT
CDR3: CASSHTTGQGTDTQYF

V: TRBV5-4
size: .
D: .
J: TRBJ1-5
DNA: TGTGCCAGCAGCCAAGACAGTCAGCCCCAGCATTTT
CDR3: CASSQDSQPQHF

V: TRBV27
size: .
D: .
J: TRBJ1-5
DNA: TGTGCCAGCAGTCCCCCGGGCGGGAAGGATCAGCCCCAGCATTTT
CDR3: CASSPPGGKDQPQHF

V: TRBV9
size: once
D: TRBD2
J: TRBJ2-7
DNA: TGTGCCAGCAGCGCACTTCTAGCGGGCGGCTCGCGGCAGTACTTC
CDR3: CASSALLAGGSRQYF

V: TRBV10-3
size: .
D: .
J: TRBJ2-7
DNA: TGTGCCATCGGTTCAACAGCCTACGAGCAGTACTTC
CDR3: CAIGSTAYEQYF

V: TRBV6-5
size: .
D: .
J: TRBJ2-7
DNA: TGTGCCAGCAGACCCGTAGGGGCATCCTACGAGCAGTACTTC
CDR3: CASRPVGASYEQYF

V: TRBV7-8
size: .
D: .
J: TRBJ1-6
DNA: TGTGCCAGCAGCCCCTCGTACGGAGATAATTCACCCCTCCACTTT
CDR3: CASSPSYGDNSPLHF

V: TRBV6-5
size: .
D: .
J: TRBJ2-7
DNA: TGTGCCAGCAGTTTAGGGAGTTCCTACGAGCAGTACTTC
CDR3: CASSLGSSYEQYF

V: TRBV4-2
size: .
D: TRBD1
J: TRBJ2-7
DNA: TGTGCCAGCAGCCCCTCGACAGGGGGGTACGACGAGCAGTACTTC
CDR3: CASSPSTGGYDEQYF

V: TRBV4-1
size: .
D: .
J: TRBJ2-1
DNA: TGCGCCAGCAGCCAAGATTCAGGGGCAAATGAGCAGTTCTTC
CDR3: CASSQDSGANEQFF

V: TRBV25-1
size: .
D: .
J: TRBJ2-7
DNA: TGTGCCAGCAGTCTTGAGTACGAGCAGTACTTC
CDR3: CASSLEYEQYF

V: TRBV29-1
size: once
D: .
J: TRBJ2-5
DNA: TGCAGCGCTCCGAACAGCGGGTCAGAGACCCAGTACTTC
CDR3: CSAPNSGSETQYF

V: TRBV4-2
size: .
D: .
J: TRBJ2-5
DNA: TGTGCCAGCAGCCAAGTAGGAGGGTCCCAGGGGACCCAGTACTTC
CDR3: CASSQVGGSQGTQYF

V: TRBV5-7
size: .
D: .
J: TRBJ2-7
DNA: TGTGCCAGCAGCTTGGTTACCGGGTATGACTACGAGCAGTACTTC
CDR3: CASSLVTGYDYEQYF

V: TRBV4-1
size: once
D: TRBD2
J: TRBJ2-5
DNA: TGCGCCAGCAGCCACCTTGGGGCTAGCGGGGGGGCCCAGGAGACCCAGTACTTC
CDR3: CASSHLGASGGAQETQYF

V: TRBV5-8
size: .
D: TRBD1
J: TRBJ1-1
DNA: TGTGCCAGCAGCTCGGACAGGGGGGTTTTCTTT
CDR3: CASSSDRGVFF

V: TRBV7-8
size: .
D: TRBD1
J: TRBJ1-6
DNA: TGTGCCAGCAGCTTAAGTGGGACAGGGTATTCACCCCTCCACTTT
CDR3: CASSLSGTGYSPLHF